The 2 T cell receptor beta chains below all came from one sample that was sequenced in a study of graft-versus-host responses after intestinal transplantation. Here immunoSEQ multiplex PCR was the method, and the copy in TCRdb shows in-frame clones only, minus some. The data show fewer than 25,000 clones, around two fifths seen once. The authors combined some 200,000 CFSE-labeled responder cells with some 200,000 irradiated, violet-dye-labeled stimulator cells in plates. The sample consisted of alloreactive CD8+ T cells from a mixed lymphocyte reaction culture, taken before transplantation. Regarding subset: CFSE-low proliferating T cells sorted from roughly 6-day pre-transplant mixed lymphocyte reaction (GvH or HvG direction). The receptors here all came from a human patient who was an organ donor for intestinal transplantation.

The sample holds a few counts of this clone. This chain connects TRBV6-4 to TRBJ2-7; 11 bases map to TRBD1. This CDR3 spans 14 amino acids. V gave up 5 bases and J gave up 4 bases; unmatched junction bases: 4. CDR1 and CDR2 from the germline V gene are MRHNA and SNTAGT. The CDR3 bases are TGTGCCAGCAGTAGGGACAGGGGGGAGTACGAGCAGTACTTC. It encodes CASSRDRGEYEQYF.

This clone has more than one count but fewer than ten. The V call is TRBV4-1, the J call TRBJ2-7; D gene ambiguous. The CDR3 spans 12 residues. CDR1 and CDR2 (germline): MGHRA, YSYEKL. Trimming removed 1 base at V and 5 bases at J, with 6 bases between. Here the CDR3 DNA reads TGCGCCAGCAGCCAAGGCATTGACGAGCAGTACTTC. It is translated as CASSQGIDEQYF.